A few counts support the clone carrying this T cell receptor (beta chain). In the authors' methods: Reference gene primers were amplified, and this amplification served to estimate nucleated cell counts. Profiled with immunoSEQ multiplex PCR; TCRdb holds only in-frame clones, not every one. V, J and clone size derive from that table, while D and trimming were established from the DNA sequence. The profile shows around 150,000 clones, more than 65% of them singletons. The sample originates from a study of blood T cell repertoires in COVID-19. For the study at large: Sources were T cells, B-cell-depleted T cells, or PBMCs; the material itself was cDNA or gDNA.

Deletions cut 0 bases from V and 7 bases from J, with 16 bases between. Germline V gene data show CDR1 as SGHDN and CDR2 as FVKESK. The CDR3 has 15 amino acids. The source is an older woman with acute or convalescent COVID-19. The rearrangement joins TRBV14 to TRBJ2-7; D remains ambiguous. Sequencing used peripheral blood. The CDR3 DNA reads TGTGCCAGCAGCCAAGATTCCTTGACCGTGAGGGAGCAGTACTTC. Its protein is CASSQDSLTVREQYF.